This entry concerns a single T cell receptor beta chain. This clone's antigen is unknown. Per-base quality was not reported, and no clone a single base away is much larger than it. The data belong to a study of radiotherapy plus CTLA-4 blockade in lung cancer (dated by TCRdb to the late 2010s). Looking at the study overall: Among the enrolled patients, around 19% had an objective response, and 25% to 40% reached disease control. Overall study results and their limits: After treatment with radiotherapy and ipilimumab, TCR clones that originated in tumors expanded in peripheral blood. Increased serum interferon-beta after radiation, together with early dynamic changes in blood T cell clones, were reported to be the strongest predictors of response.

Inclusive of the bounding cysteine and phenylalanine, the CDR3 is 13 residues long. Only CDR3 DNA remains: 39 bases, in frame from the first base. Based on the germline V gene, the CDR1 and CDR2 sequences are MDHEN and SYDVKM. Germline trimming amounts to 8 bases on V and 8 bases on J, with 8 as the count of junction bases outside the gene matches. The library was produced with the immunoSEQ multiplex PCR assay. TCRdb stores this immuneACCESS table with in-frame sequences only. Part of the clones is absent; in the studies checked, under half of the shortfall reflects unresolved V genes, and no reason is known for the rest. This sample comprises about 67,000 clones, around 76% of them detected only once. The ten biggest clones cover about a sixth of the sample. The study tested focal radiation therapy combined with CTLA-4 blockade (ipilimumab) in patients with chemo-refractory metastatic non-small-cell lung cancer.

The material was peripheral blood, obtained from a patient treated with radiotherapy plus ipilimumab. The sequence derives from a human donor with non-small cell lung cancer whose response to radiotherapy plus ipilimumab could not be evaluated. Some clones in this sample may be carry-over from other donors' samples. Here the chain combines TRBV28 and TRBJ1-4, with TRBD1 identical over 7 junction bases. The CDR3 region: CASEQTGWEKLFF. The nucleotides read TGTGCCAGCGAGCAGACAGGGTGGGAAAAACTGTTTTTT.